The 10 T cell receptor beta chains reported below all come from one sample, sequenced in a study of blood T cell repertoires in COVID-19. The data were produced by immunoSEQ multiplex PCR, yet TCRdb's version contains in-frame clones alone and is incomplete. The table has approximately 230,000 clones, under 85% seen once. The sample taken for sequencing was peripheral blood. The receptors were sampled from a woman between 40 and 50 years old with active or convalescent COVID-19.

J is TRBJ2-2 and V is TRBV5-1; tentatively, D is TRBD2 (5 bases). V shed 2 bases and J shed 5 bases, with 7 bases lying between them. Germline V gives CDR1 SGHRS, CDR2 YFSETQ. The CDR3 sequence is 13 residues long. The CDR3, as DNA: TGCGCCAGCAGCTTTTGGGAGACCGGGGAGCTGTTTTTT. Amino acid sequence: CASSFWETGELFF.

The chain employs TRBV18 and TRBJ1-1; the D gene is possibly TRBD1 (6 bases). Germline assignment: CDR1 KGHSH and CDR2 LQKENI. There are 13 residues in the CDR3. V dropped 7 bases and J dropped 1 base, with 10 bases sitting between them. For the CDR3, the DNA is TGTGCCAGCTTCGGGACACGGAACACTGAAGCTTTCTTT. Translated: CASFGTRNTEAFF.

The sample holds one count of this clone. In DNA form, the CDR3 reads TGTGCCAGCAGCTTGGCACAGGGATACACTGAAGCTTTCTTT. This encodes CASSLAQGYTEAFF. This rearrangement joins TRBV5-5 to TRBJ1-1; a weak D match, TRBD1 (6 bases). The CDR3 sequence is 14 residues long. Trimming removed 0 bases at V and 3 bases at J, with 9 bases between. CDR1 SGHKS and CDR2 YYEKEE come from the germline V gene (reference sequence). Variable domain in full (rest from reference TRBV5-5 and TRBJ1-1): DAGVTQSPTHLIKTRGQQVTLRCSPISGHKSVSWYQQVLGQGPQFIFQYYEKEERGRGNFPDRFSARQFPNYSSELNVNALLLGDSALYLCASSLAQGYTEAFFGQGTRLTVV.

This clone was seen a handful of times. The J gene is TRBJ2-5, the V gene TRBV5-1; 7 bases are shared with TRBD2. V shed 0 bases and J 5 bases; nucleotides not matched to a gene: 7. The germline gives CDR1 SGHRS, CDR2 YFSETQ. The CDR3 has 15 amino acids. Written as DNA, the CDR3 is TGCGCCAGCAGCTTGGTACAGCGGGGAGGGGAGACCCAGTACTTC. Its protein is CASSLVQRGGETQYF.

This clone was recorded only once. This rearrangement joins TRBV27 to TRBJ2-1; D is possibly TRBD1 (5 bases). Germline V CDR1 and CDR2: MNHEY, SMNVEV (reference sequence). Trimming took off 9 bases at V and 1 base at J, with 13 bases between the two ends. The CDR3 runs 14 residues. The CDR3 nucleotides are TGTGCCAGTTCCAGGGCTAGGTCCTACAATGAGCAGTTCTTC. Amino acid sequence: CASSRARSYNEQFF.

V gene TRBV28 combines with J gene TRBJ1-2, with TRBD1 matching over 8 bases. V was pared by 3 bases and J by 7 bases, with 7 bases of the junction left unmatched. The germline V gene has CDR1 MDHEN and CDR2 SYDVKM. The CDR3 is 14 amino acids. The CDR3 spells CASSFMGQASGYTF. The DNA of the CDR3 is TGTGCCAGCAGTTTCATGGGACAGGCTAGTGGCTACACCTTC.

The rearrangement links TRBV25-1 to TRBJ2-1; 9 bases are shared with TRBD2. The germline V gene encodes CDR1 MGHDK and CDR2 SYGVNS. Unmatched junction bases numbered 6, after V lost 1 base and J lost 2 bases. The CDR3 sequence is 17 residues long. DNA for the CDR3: TGTGCCAGCAGTGAATCCCTCCGACTAGCGGCCTACAATGAGCAGTTCTTC. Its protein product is CASSESLRLAAYNEQFF.

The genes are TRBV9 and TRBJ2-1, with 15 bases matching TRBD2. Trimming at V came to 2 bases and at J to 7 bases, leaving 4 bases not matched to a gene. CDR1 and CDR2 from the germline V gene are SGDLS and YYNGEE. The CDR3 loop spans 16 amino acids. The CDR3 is CASSVGLAGGQNEQFF. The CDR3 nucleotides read TGTGCCAGCAGCGTCGGACTAGCGGGGGGGCAGAATGAGCAGTTCTTC.

The CDR3 nucleotides read TGTGCCAGCAGTTTGGATGGGGGGTTCGGAAACGAGCAGTACTTC. Translation gives CASSLDGGFGNEQYF. The V call is TRBV6-5, the J call TRBJ2-7, with TRBD2 as a possible D gene (6 bases). Germline-derived CDR1 and CDR2 are MNHEY and SVGAGI. CDR3 length: 15 amino acids. The V end was cut by 4 bases, the J end by 5 bases, with 18 bases between.

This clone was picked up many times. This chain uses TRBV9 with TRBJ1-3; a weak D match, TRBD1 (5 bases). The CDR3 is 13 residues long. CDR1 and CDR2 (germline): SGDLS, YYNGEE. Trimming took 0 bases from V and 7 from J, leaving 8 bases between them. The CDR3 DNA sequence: TGTGCCAGCAGCGTAGATAAGGGGAACACCATATATTTT. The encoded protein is CASSVDKGNTIYF.